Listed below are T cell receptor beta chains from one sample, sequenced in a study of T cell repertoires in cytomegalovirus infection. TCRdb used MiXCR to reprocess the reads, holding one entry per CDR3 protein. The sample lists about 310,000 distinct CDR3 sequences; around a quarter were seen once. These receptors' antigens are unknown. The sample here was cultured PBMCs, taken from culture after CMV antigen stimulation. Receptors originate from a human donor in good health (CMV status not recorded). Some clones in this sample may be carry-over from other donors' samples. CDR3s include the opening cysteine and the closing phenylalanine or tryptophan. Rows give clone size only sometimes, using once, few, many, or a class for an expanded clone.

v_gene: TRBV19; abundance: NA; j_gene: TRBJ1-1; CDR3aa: CASSTGFMNTEAFF
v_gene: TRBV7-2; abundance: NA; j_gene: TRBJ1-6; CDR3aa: CASSAQNSPLHF
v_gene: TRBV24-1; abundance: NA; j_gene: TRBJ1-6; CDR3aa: CATSQTGNSPLHF
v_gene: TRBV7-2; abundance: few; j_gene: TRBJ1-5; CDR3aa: CASSFLQGVQHF
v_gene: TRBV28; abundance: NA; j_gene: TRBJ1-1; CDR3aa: CASKRTEAFF
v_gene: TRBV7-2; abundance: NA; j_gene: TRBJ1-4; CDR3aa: CASSFQGGKLFF
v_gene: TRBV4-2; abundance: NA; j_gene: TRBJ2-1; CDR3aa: CASSQDLLDSYNEQFF
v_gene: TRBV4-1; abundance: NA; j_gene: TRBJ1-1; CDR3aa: CASSQDRTDTGTDPTEAFF
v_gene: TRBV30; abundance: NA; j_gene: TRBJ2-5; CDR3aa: CAWSLVQGSRGTQYF
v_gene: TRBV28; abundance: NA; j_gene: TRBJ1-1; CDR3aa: CASSFVRANTEAFF
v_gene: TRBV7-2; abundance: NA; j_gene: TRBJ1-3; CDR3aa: CASSPAGNTIYF
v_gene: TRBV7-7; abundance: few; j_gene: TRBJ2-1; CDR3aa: CASSSGPGTGVNEQFF
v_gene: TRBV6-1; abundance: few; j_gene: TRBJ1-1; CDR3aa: CATSPNTGGNTEAFF
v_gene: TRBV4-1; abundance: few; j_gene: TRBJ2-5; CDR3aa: CASSQPGGAPETQYF
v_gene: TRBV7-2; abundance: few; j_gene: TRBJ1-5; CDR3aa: CASSVSGPQHF
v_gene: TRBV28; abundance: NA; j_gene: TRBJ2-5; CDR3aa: CASSPDDQWGETQYF
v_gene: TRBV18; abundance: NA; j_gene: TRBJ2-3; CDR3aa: CASSPPGSLSDTQYF